This TCR beta chain was obtained from a study of T cells in Graves' hyperthyroidism and ophthalmopathy. Background on the study: Peripheral blood was obtained at initial diagnosis, preceding any treatment.

From RNA transcripts, TCR beta CDR3 regions were amplified. RT-PCR in the first round (using the HTBI primer set) targeted the TCR CDR3. MiXCR was run by TCRdb on the multiplex PCR reads, yielding one entry per CDR3 protein. There are 550,000 to 650,000 distinct CDR3 sequences in the sample; approximately 15% occur only once, and 5.8% lies in the top ten. The CDR3 loop spans 15 amino acids. The germline CDR1 and CDR2 sequences are KGHSH and LQKENI. Trimming removed 6 bases from V and 6 bases from J; junction bases left unmatched: 10. Exclusions: uncontrolled infection, other autoimmune disease, pregnancy, lactation. PBMCs were sourced from 9 to 10 ml fresh peripheral blood.

Material: blood. The chain recombines TRBV18 with TRBJ2-2; 7 bases align to TRBD1. The TCR originated in a woman in her twenties or thirties with Graves' hyperthyroidism that later progressed to Graves' ophthalmopathy. CDR3 loop: CASSARQGYAGELFF. The CDR3 coding sequence is TGTGCCAGCTCCGCGAGACAGGGTTACGCCGGGGAGCTGTTTTTT. The full variable domain, completed using reference TRBV18 and TRBJ2-2, is NAGVMQNPRHLVRRRGQEARLRCSPMKGHSHVYWYRQLPEEGLKFMVYLQKENIIDESGMPKERFSAEFPKEGPSILRIQQVVRGDSAAYFCASSARQGYAGELFFGEGSRLTVL.